Following are 23 T cell receptor beta chains from one sample sequenced in a study of persistence of HIV-infected CD4 T cells (dated by TCRdb to about 2020). TCRbeta repertoires were sequenced from genomic DNA with the immunoSEQ hsTCRB assay version 4 in survey mode. The immuneACCESS repertoire file appears here via TCRdb, limited to in-frame rearrangements. These files lack a portion of the clones; in checked studies, under half of the deficit traces to unresolved V genes, and the cause of the others is not known. The sample includes tens of thousands of clones, with about nine tenths observed a single time. The top ten constitute about 0.46% of the sample. The label giving this sample's treatment or condition can be read as: suppressive antiretroviral therapy. As a nonspecific positive control representing the CD4+ T cell repertoire, the cells were stimulated with anti-CD3/anti-CD28 magnetic beads. Responding CD4+ T cells were sorted on the basis of upregulation of both CD40 ligand and CD69.

These receptors lack a known antigen. The sample was CD4+ T cells sorted from PBMCs after approximately 20-hour stimulation, taken from a patient who received antiretroviral therapy. The cell subset or site label for this specimen denotes: CD40L+CD69+ CD4 T cells responding to anti-CD3/anti-CD28 beads, representing the overall repertoire. These receptors all come from an adult woman with HIV who was CMV-seropositive.

CDR3 nucleotide sequence: TGCGCCAGCAGATCGGGACAGGACACAGATACGCAGTATTTT. It specifies CASRSGQDTDTQYF. The chain uses TRBV5-1 and TRBJ2-3; 8 nucleotides line up with TRBD1. CDR3 length: 14 residues. Germline CDR1 SGHRS, CDR2 YFSETQ. V lost 5 bases and J lost 2; bases outside the gene matches: 4. The variable domain in full, with the rest retrieved from reference TRBV5-1 and TRBJ2-3, is KAGVTQTPRYLIKTRGQQVTLSCSPISGHRSVSWYQQTPGQGLQFLFEYFSETQRNKGNFPGRFSGRQFSNSRSEMNVSTLELGDSALYLCASRSGQDTDTQYFGPGTRLTVL.

This clone was counted a single time. The genes are TRBV5-4 and TRBJ2-2, with TRBD2 matching 8 bases. The V gene end was trimmed by 3 bases and the J gene end by 5 bases; junction bases not matched to a gene: 9. The CDR3 is 16 amino acids. Germline V gives CDR1 SGHNT, CDR2 YYREEE (reference sequence). CDR3 sequence: CASSYSRGGLTGELFF. The CDR3 nucleotides read TGTGCCAGCAGCTATAGCCGGGGGGGTTTGACCGGGGAGCTGTTTTTT.

The chain is built from TRBV6-2 or TRBV6-3 and TRBJ2-7; D gene ambiguous. Deletions cut 2 bases from V and 0 bases from J, with 11 bases between. This CDR3 is built from 15 residues. Germline lookup yields CDR1 MNHEY and CDR2 SVGEGT. For the CDR3, the DNA is TGTGCCAGCAGTTACGCGGTGCTGAGCTCCTACGAGCAGTACTTC. This translates into CASSYAVLSSYEQYF.

V is TRBV9 and J is TRBJ2-1; D is perhaps TRBD2 (7 bases). The ends were cut back, 7 bases at V and 8 bases at J, with 22 bases in the middle. The CDR3 length is 15 residues. Germline lookup yields CDR1 SGDLS and CDR2 YYNGEE. CDR3 region: CASGGADLMRDEQFF. CDR3 DNA sequence: TGTGCCAGCGGGGGGGCCGACCTCATGCGGGATGAGCAGTTCTTC.

J is TRBJ1-1 and V is TRBV6-5; D gene ambiguous. The germline gives CDR1 MNHEY, CDR2 SVGAGI. Trimming removed 4 bases at V and 0 bases at J, with 12 bases between. This CDR3 comprises 15 residues. The CDR3 DNA follows: TGTGCCAGCAGTTTCCGGCAGACTATGAACACTGAAGCTTTCTTT. It translates to CASSFRQTMNTEAFF.

The CDR3 region has the DNA TGTGCCAGCAGTCCTCGGACTAGGGACGAGCAGTACTTC. It translates to CASSPRTRDEQYF. The rearrangement links TRBV6-5 to TRBJ2-7; 7 nucleotides agree with TRBD2. Trimming cost V 5 bases and J 5 bases; bases outside gene matches: 6. Per germline, CDR1 MNHEY and CDR2 SVGAGI. The CDR3 is made up of 13 amino acids.

V is TRBV19 and J is TRBJ2-1; D may be TRBD2 (7 bases). Looked up from germline, CDR1 is LNHDA and CDR2 is SQIVND (reference sequence). The V gene lost 5 bases and the J gene lost 15 bases, with 26 bases spanning the gap. This CDR3 comprises 15 residues. The CDR3 nucleotides read TGTGCCAGTAGTCCGATGGCGGGGGCCGCCCCTCTAGCGTTCTTC. Its translation is CASSPMAGAAPLAFF.

V gene TRBV6-5 combines with J gene TRBJ2-5; D ambiguous. Trimming removed 1 base from V and 5 bases from J, with 8 bases in between. CDR3 length equals 13 residues. Per the germline V gene, CDR1 is MNHEY and CDR2 is SVGAGI. CDR3 protein: CASSYYYGETQYF. CDR3 nucleotides: TGTGCCAGCAGTTACTACTACGGGGAGACCCAGTACTTC.

The chain combines TRBV5-1 with TRBJ2-3; D is perhaps TRBD1 or TRBD2 (6 bases each). Trimming shortened V by 0 bases and J by 4 bases, and 9 bases separated the two germline ends. The CDR3 runs 14 residues. Germline V gene data show CDR1 as SGHRS and CDR2 as YFSETQ. Here the CDR3 reads CASSLGGAADTQYF. CDR3 nucleotide sequence: TGCGCCAGCAGCTTGGGGGGGGCCGCAGATACGCAGTATTTT.

Worth noting for this clone: Other DNA variants within this sample encode the same CDR3. V usage is TRBV27 and J usage is TRBJ1-4; no clear D. The end of the DNA is better explained by TRBJ2-2, so the J call may be wrong. The CDR3 is 12 residues long. Per germline, CDR1 MNHEY and CDR2 SMNVEV (reference sequence). The CDR3 protein is CASSSRQGELFF. CDR3 sequence (DNA): TGTGCCAGCAGTTCCCGTCAGGGGGAGCTGTTTTTT.

The rearrangement uses TRBV12-5 and TRBJ1-4; D is undetermined. Germline CDR1 LGHNT, CDR2 FRNRAP. Trimming removed 0 bases from V and 0 bases from J, with 8 bases in between. The CDR3 has 16 residues. The DNA of the CDR3 is TGTGCTAGTGGTTTGGTAATTCGGGCAACTAATGAAAAACTGTTTTTT. It yields the protein CASGLVIRATNEKLFF.

This chain links TRBV4-1 with TRBJ2-7, with D tentatively TRBD1 or TRBD2 (7 bases each). The CDR3 consists of 12 residues. Germline-derived CDR1 and CDR2 are MGHRA and YSYEKL. V was clipped by 8 bases and J by 9 bases, with 17 bases between them. The CDR3 loop is CASGTGEGGQYF. The CDR3 DNA reads as TGCGCCAGCGGCACAGGGGAGGGTGGGCAGTACTTC.

CDR3 loop: CASRKGNYGYTF. The CDR3 nucleotides are TGTGCCAGTAGAAAGGGGAACTATGGCTACACCTTC. J is TRBJ1-2 and V is TRBV19, with D perhaps matching TRBD1 (5 bases). This CDR3 comprises 12 residues. Per germline, CDR1 LNHDA and CDR2 SQIVND (reference sequence). V was trimmed by 6 bases and J by 2 bases, leaving 7 bases between them. The variable domain in full, with the rest retrieved from reference TRBV19 and TRBJ1-2, is DGGITQSPKYLFRKEGQNVTLSCEQNLNHDAMYWYRQDPGQGLRLIYYSQIVNDFQKGDIAEGYSVSREKKESFPLTVTSAQKNPTAFYLCASRKGNYGYTFGSGTRLTVV.

The chain links TRBV7-6 to TRBJ1-4; tentatively, D is TRBD1 (5 bases). In germline, CDR1 is SGHVS, CDR2 FNYEAQ. This CDR3 is 15 amino acids long. V lost 1 base and J lost 3, with 9 bases in between. The CDR3 sequence: CASSLVGEANEKLFF. For the CDR3, the DNA is TGTGCCAGCAGCTTAGTAGGGGAGGCTAATGAAAAACTGTTTTTT. The full variable domain, rest sourced from reference TRBV7-6 and TRBJ1-4, is GAGVSQSPRYKVTKRGQDVALRCDPISGHVSLYWYRQALGQGPEFLTYFNYEAQQDKSGLPNDRFSAERPEGSISTLTIQRTEQRDSAMYRCASSLVGEANEKLFFGSGTQLSVL.

This clone was seen only a few times. The V gene is TRBV6-5, the J gene TRBJ1-5, with D maybe TRBD1 (5 bases). This CDR3 spans 13 amino acids. V gave up 5 bases and J gave up 7 bases, with 12 bases separating them. Germline-derived CDR1 and CDR2 are MNHEY and SVGAGI. The CDR3 region is CASSTTVEQPQHF. DNA for the CDR3: TGTGCCAGCAGTACGACAGTGGAACAGCCCCAGCATTTT.

The chain employs TRBV5-6 and TRBJ1-2, with 9 nucleotides matching TRBD1. V trimming: 4 bases; J trimming: 4 bases; junction bases outside the gene matches: 11. This CDR3 is built from 16 residues. Germline V CDR1 and CDR2: SGHDT, YYEEEE. This CDR3 is CASSPTYRGRTYGYTF. CDR3 nucleotide sequence: TGTGCCAGCAGCCCTACTTACAGGGGGCGTACCTATGGCTACACCTTC.

Concerning this clone: One end of the junction does not line up with germline, which may come from a read error. CDR3 in amino acids: CSVQEGFRGYGYTF. The CDR3 DNA is TGCAGCGTTCAAGAGGGGTTTCGAGGCTATGGCTACACCTTC. V usage is TRBV29-1 and J usage is TRBJ1-2; a weak D match, TRBD1 (5 bases). Germline V gene data show CDR1 as SQVTM and CDR2 as ANQGSEA. This CDR3 region has 14 residues.

The chain links TRBV19 to TRBJ1-2; unclear D gene. The ends were cut back, 11 bases at V and 8 bases at J, with 18 bases in the middle. This CDR3 region has 12 residues. Germline CDR1 reads LNHDA; CDR2 reads SQIVND (reference sequence). CDR3 protein: CAAGRASGGYTF. The CDR3 DNA is TGTGCCGCGGGTCGGGCGTCGGGCGGCTACACCTTC. Full variable domain (missing parts from reference TRBV19 and TRBJ1-2): DGGITQSPKYLFRKEGQNVTLSCEQNLNHDAMYWYRQDPGQGLRLIYYSQIVNDFQKGDIAEGYSVSREKKESFPLTVTSAQKNPTAFYLCAAGRASGGYTFGSGTRLTVV.

The rearrangement uses TRBV4-2 and TRBJ2-7; D may be TRBD1 or TRBD2 (6 bases each). The germline V gene encodes CDR1 LGHNA and CDR2 YNFKEQ. This CDR3 contains 15 residues. V was trimmed by 0 bases and J by 3 bases, leaving 12 bases between them. CDR3 sequence: CASSQDAGGVYEQYV. The CDR3 DNA sequence: TGTGCCAGCAGCCAAGATGCCGGGGGCGTCTACGAGCAGTACGTC.

This chain links TRBV4-1 with TRBJ2-7; unclear D gene. Germline V gives CDR1 MGHRA, CDR2 YSYEKL. The CDR3 contains 14 residues. V lost 0 bases and J 4 bases, leaving 10 bases between the germline ends. The CDR3 DNA reads as TGCGCCAGCAGCCAAGAGCGCGCTGAGTACGAGCAGTACTTC. It codes for CASSQERAEYEQYF.

The rearrangement joins TRBV21-1 to TRBJ2-7. TRBV21-1 is labeled a pseudogene. The CDR3 is 10 residues long. The DNA for the CDR3 is TGTGCCATCACCCCCTACGAGCAGTACTTC. It encodes CAITPYEQYF.

The chain employs TRBV29-1 and TRBJ1-4, with a weak D call TRBD1 (5 bases). The V and J ends lost 1 base and 5 bases respectively, with 8 bases between them. The CDR3 totals 13 residues. Germline V gives CDR1 SQVTM, CDR2 ANQGSEA. CDR3 DNA: TGCAGCGTTGAAGGACAGAAGAATGAAAAACTGTTTTTT. It translates to CSVEGQKNEKLFF.

The chain's CDR3 is CASSQDWTGGRTEAFF. The CDR3 DNA sequence: TGCGCCAGCAGCCAAGATTGGACAGGGGGCAGGACTGAAGCTTTCTTT. The genes are TRBV4-1 and TRBJ1-1; 11 nucleotides line up with TRBD1. V lost 0 bases to trimming and J lost 5 bases; unmatched junction nucleotides: 5. The CDR3 extends over 16 amino acids. Germline CDR1 and CDR2: MGHRA and YSYEKL.